These T cell receptor beta chains were read from a single sample in a study of post-analysis software for immune sequencing data. TCRdb reanalysed the PCR reads using MiXCR and keeps one entry per CDR3 protein. The sample lists about 540,000 distinct CDR3 sequences; around a third were seen once. Specimen: blood. Every receptor here comes from a girl aged 2-17 years with multiple sclerosis. Both conserved end residues are part of each CDR3. A D gene is named only where the DNA matches it firmly. Not all rows give a size; the values are once, few, many and, for expanded clones, a class.

CDR3aa	CDR3nt	len	abundance	d_gene	v_gene	j_gene
CASANTGRGSLGSYNEQFF	TGTGCCAGCGCGAACACGGGCAGGGGAAGTTTAGGGTCCTACAATGAGCAGTTCTTC	19	few	-	TRBV3-1	TRBJ2-1
CATSDFTSGDNEQFF	TGTGCCACCAGTGATTTTACTAGCGGGGACAATGAGCAGTTCTTC	15	-	TRBD2	TRBV24-1	TRBJ2-1
CASSLTGMDYGYTF	TGCGCCAGCAGCTTGACAGGGATGGACTATGGCTACACCTTC	14	few	-	TRBV5-1	TRBJ1-2
CASTVFWGQTLAKNIQYF	TGTGCCAGCACGGTTTTCTGGGGACAGACCCTAGCCAAAAACATTCAGTACTTC	18	once	TRBD1	TRBV6-1	TRBJ2-4
CASSPAGTRREKLFF	TGTGCCAGCAGCCCGGCGGGGACGCGAAGGGAAAAACTGTTTTTT	15	few	-	TRBV28	TRBJ1-4
CASSLGFLGDQLQHF	TGTGCCAGCAGCCTCGGGTTTTTAGGGGATCAGCTCCAGCATTTT	15	-	-	TRBV5-8	TRBJ1-5
CASSLWEATDTQYF	TGTGCCAGCAGCTTATGGGAGGCCACAGATACGCAGTATTTT	14	-	-	TRBV5-5	TRBJ2-3
CASSLEAGRDQPQHF	TGCGCCAGCAGCTTGGAAGCAGGGAGAGATCAGCCCCAGCATTTT	15	-	-	TRBV5-1	TRBJ1-5
CASSESSGPPGELFF	TGCGCCAGCAGTGAGTCTTCTGGGCCACCCGGGGAGCTGTTTTTT	15	few	-	TRBV10-1	TRBJ2-2
CASRGLQETQYF	TGTGCCAGCCGAGGGCTTCAAGAGACCCAGTACTTC	12	-	-	TRBV10-3	TRBJ2-5
CASSLGIRQGLQRREFF	TGTGCCAGCAGCTTGGGAATTAGGCAGGGTCTACAGAGGAGGGAGTTCTTC	17	few	-	TRBV5-6	TRBJ2-1
CASSQGPGQTTEAFF	TGTGCCAGCAGCCAAGGTCCGGGGCAGACCACTGAAGCTTTCTTT	15	once	-	TRBV3-1	TRBJ1-1
CASSVGLSNSYNEQFF	TGTGCCAGCAGCGTAGGACTCTCAAATTCCTACAATGAGCAGTTCTTC	16	-	-	TRBV9	TRBJ2-1
CASSQVGLAGGLPYNEQFF	TGCGCCAGCAGCCAAGTGGGACTAGCGGGGGGTCTCCCCTACAATGAGCAGTTCTTC	19	-	TRBD2	TRBV4-1	TRBJ2-1
CSVVLGQGRETQYF	TGCAGCGTTGTTTTGGGACAGGGGAGGGAGACCCAGTACTTC	14	-	TRBD1	TRBV29-1	TRBJ2-5
CASSVIPGQAQETQYF	TGTGCCAGCAGCGTAATCCCGGGACAGGCCCAAGAGACCCAGTACTTC	16	-	TRBD1	TRBV5-5	TRBJ2-5
CASSPYVPREAQETQYF	TGTGCCAGCTCACCATATGTGCCAAGGGAAGCTCAAGAGACCCAGTACTTC	17	-	-	TRBV18	TRBJ2-5
CSAIRDMPYEQYF	TGCAGTGCTATCCGGGACATGCCCTACGAGCAGTACTTC	13	few	-	TRBV20-1	TRBJ2-7
CSVGGTSGETQYF	TGCAGCGTTGGTGGGACTAGTGGGGAGACCCAGTACTTC	13	-	TRBD2	TRBV29-1	TRBJ2-5
CASSLSHGTFYNEQFF	TGTGCCAGCAGCTTAAGTCATGGGACTTTCTACAATGAGCAGTTCTTC	16	-	-	TRBV5-8	TRBJ2-1
CASSPLMGRETQYF	TGTGCCAGCTCACCACTGATGGGGCGCGAGACCCAGTACTTC	14	-	-	TRBV18	TRBJ2-5
CASSMGQGQKPAKNIQYF	TGTGCCAGCAGCATGGGACAGGGGCAGAAGCCAGCCAAAAACATTCAGTACTTC	18	-	TRBD1	TRBV7-2	TRBJ2-4
CASSEQNRGIDGYTF	TGTGCCAGCAGTGAGCAGAACAGGGGGATCGATGGCTACACCTTC	15	few	TRBD1	TRBV6-4	TRBJ1-2
CASSYARDTDTQYF	TGTGCCAGCAGTTACGCCAGAGACACAGATACGCAGTATTTT	14	few	-	TRBV6-5	TRBJ2-3
CASRGGSPYNEQYF	TGCGCCAGCAGAGGCGGCAGCCCCTACAATGAGCAGTACTTC	14	-	-	TRBV5-1	TRBJ2-7
CSARAPQADTQYF	TGCAGTGCTCGGGCCCCGCAAGCAGATACGCAGTATTTT	13	-	-	TRBV20-1	TRBJ2-3
CSVEGGGGEQFF	TGCAGCGTTGAAGGGGGGGGCGGTGAGCAGTTCTTC	12	few	-	TRBV29-1	TRBJ2-1
CASSGGDTQYF	TGCGCCAGCAGTGGGGGGGATACGCAGTATTTT	11	many	-	TRBV10-1	TRBJ2-3
CARSHPGDRVYNEQFF	TGTGCCCGCAGCCACCCCGGGGACAGGGTTTACAATGAGCAGTTCTTC	16	-	TRBD1	TRBV11-2	TRBJ2-1
CASSPGGGLNTEAFF	TGCGCCAGCAGCCCAGGTGGAGGATTGAACACTGAAGCTTTCTTT	15	-	-	TRBV5-1	TRBJ1-1
CSVRTGWGEQYF	TGCAGCGTTCGGACAGGGTGGGGCGAGCAGTACTTC	12	-	TRBD1	TRBV29-1	TRBJ2-7
CASSLGQATEAFF	TGTGCCAGCAGCTTGGGACAGGCGACTGAAGCTTTCTTT	13	few	TRBD1	TRBV5-1	TRBJ1-1
CASSLERSGDKTQYF	TGTGCCAGCAGCTTAGAGAGGTCGGGGGACAAGACCCAGTACTTC	15	-	-	TRBV11-3	TRBJ2-5
CASRATQGPLYNEQFF	TGCGCCAGCAGGGCTACACAGGGACCTCTTTACAATGAGCAGTTCTTC	16	-	-	TRBV5-1	TRBJ2-1
CASSYHSLAGGTDTQYF	TGTGCCAGCAGTTACCACTCACTAGCGGGGGGCACAGATACGCAGTATTTT	17	-	TRBD2	TRBV6-6	TRBJ2-3
CAVDPTGVLAKNIQYF	TGTGCCGTGGACCCCACAGGAGTCCTAGCCAAAAACATTCAGTACTTC	16	-	-	TRBV21-1	TRBJ2-4
CASSALEGPGQPQHF	TGTGCCAGCTCCGCCCTCGAGGGGCCGGGTCAGCCCCAGCATTTT	15	-	-	TRBV18	TRBJ1-5
CASSPSSGGSYEQYF	TGTGCCAGCAGCCCCTCTAGCGGGGGGTCCTACGAGCAGTACTTC	15	-	TRBD2	TRBV13	TRBJ2-7
CSAERRDRGPETQYF	TGCAGTGCTGAACGCCGGGACAGGGGGCCAGAGACCCAGTACTTC	15	-	TRBD1	TRBV20-1	TRBJ2-5
CASRMGYGYTF	TGTGCCAGCAGGATGGGGTATGGCTACACCTTC	11	-	-	TRBV6-4	TRBJ1-2
CASSSTGRKEQFF	TGTGCCAGCAGCTCCACGGGGCGGAAGGAGCAGTTCTTC	13	few	-	TRBV12-3/TRBV12-4	TRBJ2-1
CASSLSRVRETQYF	TGTGCCAGCAGTTTATCGAGGGTTCGAGAGACCCAGTACTTC	14	-	-	TRBV27	TRBJ2-5
CASTPRRVLAKNIQYF	TGTGCCAGCACCCCCCGGCGGGTACTAGCCAAAAACATTCAGTACTTC	16	-	-	TRBV28	TRBJ2-4
CASSIHRANTEAFF	TGTGCCAGTAGTATTCACAGAGCGAACACTGAAGCTTTCTTT	14	-	-	TRBV19	TRBJ1-1
CASSPLLFRGKRGGNQPQHF	TGTGCCAGCTCCCCCCTGTTATTTCGGGGCAAACGGGGCGGTAATCAGCCCCAGCATTTT	20	-	-	TRBV28	TRBJ1-5
CSAPTSLETQYF	TGCAGTGCGCCGACTAGTCTGGAGACCCAGTACTTC	12	few	-	TRBV20-1	TRBJ2-5
CASSLWGILNTEAFF	TGTGCCAGCAGTTTATGGGGAATCTTGAACACTGAAGCTTTCTTT	15	-	-	TRBV12-3/TRBV12-4	TRBJ1-1
CASSEVGQGIYGYTF	TGTGCCAGCAGTGAAGTAGGGCAGGGTATCTATGGCTACACCTTC	15	few	-	TRBV6-1	TRBJ1-2
CASRGAETQYF	TGTGCCAGCCGAGGGGCAGAGACCCAGTACTTC	11	many	-	TRBV5-4	TRBJ2-5
CASTLPSYEQYF	TGTGCCAGCACCCTCCCGTCCTACGAGCAGTACTTC	12	many	-	TRBV12-3/TRBV12-4	TRBJ2-7
CSGLAGGGYNEQFF	TGCAGCGGACTAGCGGGGGGCGGCTACAATGAGCAGTTCTTC	14	many	TRBD2	TRBV29-1	TRBJ2-1
CASSTSPQETQYF	TGTGCCAGCTCGACCTCCCCCCAAGAGACCCAGTACTTC	13	-	-	TRBV18	TRBJ2-5
CASFDSLTPNQPQHF	TGTGCCAGCTTCGACAGTCTTACCCCCAATCAGCCCCAGCATTTT	15	-	-	TRBV28	TRBJ1-5
CASSPLAANTEAFF	TGTGCCAGCAGCCCCCTAGCAGCGAACACTGAAGCTTTCTTT	14	-	-	TRBV3-1	TRBJ1-1
CSSSLNRDYGYTF	TGTTCCAGCAGCTTAAACAGAGATTATGGCTACACCTTC	13	once	-	TRBV7-9	TRBJ1-2